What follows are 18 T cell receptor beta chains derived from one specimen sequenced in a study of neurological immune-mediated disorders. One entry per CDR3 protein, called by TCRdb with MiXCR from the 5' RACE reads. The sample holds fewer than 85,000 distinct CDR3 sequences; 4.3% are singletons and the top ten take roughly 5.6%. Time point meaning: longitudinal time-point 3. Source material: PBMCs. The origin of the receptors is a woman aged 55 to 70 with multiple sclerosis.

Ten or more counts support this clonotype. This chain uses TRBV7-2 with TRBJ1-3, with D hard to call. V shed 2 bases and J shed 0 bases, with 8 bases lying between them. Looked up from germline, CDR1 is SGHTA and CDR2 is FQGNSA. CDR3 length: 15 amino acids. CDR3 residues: CASSLSQLSGNTIYF. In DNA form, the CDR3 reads TGTGCCAGCAGCTTAAGTCAGCTCTCTGGAAACACCATATATTTT. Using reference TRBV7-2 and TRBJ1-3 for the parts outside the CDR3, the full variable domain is GAGVSQSPSNKVTEKGKDVELRCDPISGHTALYWYRQSLGQGLEFLIYFQGNSAPDKSGLPSDRFSAERTGGSVSTLTIQRTQQEDSAVYLCASSLSQLSGNTIYFGEGSWLTVV.

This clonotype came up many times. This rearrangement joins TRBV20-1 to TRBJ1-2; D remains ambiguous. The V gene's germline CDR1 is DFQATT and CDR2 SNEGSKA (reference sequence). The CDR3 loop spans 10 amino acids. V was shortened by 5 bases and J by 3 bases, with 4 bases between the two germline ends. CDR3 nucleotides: TGCAGTGCTCTCGACTATGGCTACACCTTC. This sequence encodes CSALDYGYTF.

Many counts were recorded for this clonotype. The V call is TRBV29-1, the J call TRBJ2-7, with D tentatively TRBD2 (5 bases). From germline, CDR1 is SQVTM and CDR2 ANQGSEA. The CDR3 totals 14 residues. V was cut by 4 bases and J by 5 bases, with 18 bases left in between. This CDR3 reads CSVGTGIEGHEQYF. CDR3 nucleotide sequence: TGCAGCGTTGGGACGGGGATCGAGGGCCACGAGCAGTACTTC.

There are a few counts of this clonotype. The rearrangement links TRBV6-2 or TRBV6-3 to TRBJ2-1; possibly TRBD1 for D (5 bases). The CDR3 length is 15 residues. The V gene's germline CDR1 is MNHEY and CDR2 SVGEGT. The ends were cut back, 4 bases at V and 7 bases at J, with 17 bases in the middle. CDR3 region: CASSSPGQGRNEQFF. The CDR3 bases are TGTGCCAGCAGTTCCCCCGGCCAGGGTAGGAATGAGCAGTTCTTC.

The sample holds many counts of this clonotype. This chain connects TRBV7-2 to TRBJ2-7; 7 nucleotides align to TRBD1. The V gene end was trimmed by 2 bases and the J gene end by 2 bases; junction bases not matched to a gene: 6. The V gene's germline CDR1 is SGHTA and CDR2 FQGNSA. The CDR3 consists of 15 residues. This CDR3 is CASSLSRQGAYEQYF. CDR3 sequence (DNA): TGTGCCAGCAGCTTATCCCGACAGGGCGCCTACGAGCAGTACTTC.

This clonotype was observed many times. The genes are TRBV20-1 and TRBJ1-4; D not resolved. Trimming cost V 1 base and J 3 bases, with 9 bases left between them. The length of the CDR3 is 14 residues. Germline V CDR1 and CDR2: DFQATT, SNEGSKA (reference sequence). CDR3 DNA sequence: TGCAGTGCTAGAGTGGGGTGGGCTAATGAAAAACTGTTTTTT. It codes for CSARVGWANEKLFF.

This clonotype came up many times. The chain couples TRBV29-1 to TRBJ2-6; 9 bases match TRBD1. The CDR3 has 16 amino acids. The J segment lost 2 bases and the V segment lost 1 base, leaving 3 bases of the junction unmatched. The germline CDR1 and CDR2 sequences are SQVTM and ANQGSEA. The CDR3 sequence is CSVEGTGGAGANVLTF. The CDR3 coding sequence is TGCAGCGTTGAAGGTACAGGGGGCGCTGGGGCCAACGTCCTGACTTTC.

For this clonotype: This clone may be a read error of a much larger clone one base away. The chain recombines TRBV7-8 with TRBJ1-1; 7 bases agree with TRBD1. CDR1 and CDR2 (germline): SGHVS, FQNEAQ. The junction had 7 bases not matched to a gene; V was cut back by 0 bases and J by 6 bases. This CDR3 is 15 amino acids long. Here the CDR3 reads CASSLALGGGPEAFF. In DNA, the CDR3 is TGTGCCAGCAGCTTAGCGTTGGGAGGGGGCCCTGAAGCTTTCTTT.

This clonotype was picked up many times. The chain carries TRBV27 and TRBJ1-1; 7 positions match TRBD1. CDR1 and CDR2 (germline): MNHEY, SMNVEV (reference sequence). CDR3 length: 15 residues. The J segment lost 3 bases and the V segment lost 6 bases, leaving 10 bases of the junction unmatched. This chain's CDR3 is CASRDTGTVYTEAFF. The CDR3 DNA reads TGTGCCAGCAGGGATACCGGGACAGTGTACACTGAAGCTTTCTTT.

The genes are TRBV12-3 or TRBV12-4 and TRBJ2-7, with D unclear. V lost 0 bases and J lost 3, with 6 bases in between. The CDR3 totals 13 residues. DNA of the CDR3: TGTGCCAGCAGTTTAGCGACCGGCTACGAGCAGTACTTC. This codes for CASSLATGYEQYF.

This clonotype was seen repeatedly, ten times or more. DNA for the CDR3: TGTGCCAGCAGCTTGCAGGGGGCAAACGGCTACACCTTC. Amino acid sequence: CASSLQGANGYTF. The J gene is TRBJ1-2, the V gene TRBV5-6; 8 bases fit TRBD1. The germline V gene encodes CDR1 SGHDT and CDR2 YYEEEE. CDR3 size: 13 residues. Losses at the gene ends were 1 base for V and 8 bases for J; bases not matched to a gene: 4.

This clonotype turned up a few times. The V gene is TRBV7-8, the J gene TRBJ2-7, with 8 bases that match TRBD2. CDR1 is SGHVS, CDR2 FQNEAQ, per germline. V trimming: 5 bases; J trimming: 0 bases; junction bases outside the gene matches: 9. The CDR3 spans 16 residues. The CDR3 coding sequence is TGTGCCAGCAGCAGAAGGGCGGGAGGCAGCTCCTACGAGCAGTACTTC. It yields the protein CASSRRAGGSSYEQYF.

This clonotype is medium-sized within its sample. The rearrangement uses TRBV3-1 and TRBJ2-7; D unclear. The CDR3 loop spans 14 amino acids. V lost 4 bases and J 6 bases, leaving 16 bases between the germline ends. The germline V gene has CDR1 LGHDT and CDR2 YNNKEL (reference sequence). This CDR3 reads CASSPLTKATEQYF. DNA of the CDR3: TGTGCCAGCAGCCCTCTGACAAAGGCCACCGAGCAGTACTTC.

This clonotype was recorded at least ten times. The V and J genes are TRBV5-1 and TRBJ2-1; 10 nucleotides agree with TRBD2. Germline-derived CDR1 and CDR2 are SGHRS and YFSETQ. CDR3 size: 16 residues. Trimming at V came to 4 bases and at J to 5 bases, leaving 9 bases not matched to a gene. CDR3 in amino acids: CASSSERGGFNNEQFF. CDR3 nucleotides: TGCGCCAGCAGCAGCGAGCGGGGGGGTTTTAACAATGAGCAGTTCTTC.

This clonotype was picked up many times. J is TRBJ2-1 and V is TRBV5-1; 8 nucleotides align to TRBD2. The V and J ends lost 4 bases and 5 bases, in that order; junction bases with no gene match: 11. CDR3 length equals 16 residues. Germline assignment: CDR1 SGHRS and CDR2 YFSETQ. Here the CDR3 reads CASSPGGGGFNNEQFF. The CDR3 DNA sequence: TGCGCCAGCAGCCCTGGCGGCGGGGGGTTTAACAATGAGCAGTTCTTC.

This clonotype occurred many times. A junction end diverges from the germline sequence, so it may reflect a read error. CDR3 in amino acids: CASSFEQGADEQFF. The DNA for the CDR3 is TGTGCTAGCAGCTTCGAACAGGGGGCTGATGAGCAGTTCTTC. This chain connects TRBV7-7 to TRBJ2-1, with TRBD1 matching over 9 bases. Germline CDR1 SSHAT, CDR2 FNYEAQ (reference sequence). CDR3 length equals 14 residues.

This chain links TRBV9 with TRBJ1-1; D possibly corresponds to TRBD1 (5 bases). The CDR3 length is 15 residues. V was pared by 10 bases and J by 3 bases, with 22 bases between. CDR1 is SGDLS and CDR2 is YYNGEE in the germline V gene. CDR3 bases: TGTGCCTCAACGTCCGGGGCCCTGAGGGACACTGAAGCTTTCTTT. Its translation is CASTSGALRDTEAFF. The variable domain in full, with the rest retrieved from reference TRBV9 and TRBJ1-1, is DSGVTQTPKHLITATGQRVTLRCSPRSGDLSVYWYQQSLDQGLQFLIQYYNGEERAKGNILERFSAQQFPDLHSELNLSSLELGDSALYFCASTSGALRDTEAFFGQGTRLTVV.

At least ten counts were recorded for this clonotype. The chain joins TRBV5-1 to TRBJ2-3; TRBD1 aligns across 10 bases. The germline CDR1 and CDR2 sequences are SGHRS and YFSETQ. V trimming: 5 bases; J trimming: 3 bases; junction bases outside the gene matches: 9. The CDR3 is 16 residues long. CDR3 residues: CASRRNPGQGTDTQYF. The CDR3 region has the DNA TGCGCCAGCAGGAGAAACCCGGGACAGGGGACAGATACGCAGTATTTT.